This paragraph reports one TCR beta chain. What it binds is unknown. These data are taken from a study of Ad26.COV2.S vaccination and SARS-CoV-2 variants. Study-wide background: The study gave Ad26.COV2.S intramuscularly, once or twice 56 days apart. Notes on the study in general: Reportedly, after vaccination the spike-specific CD8+ and CD4+ T cell responses displayed substantial breadth.

The CDR3 contains 14 residues. V trimming: 5 bases; J trimming: 7 bases; junction bases outside the gene matches: 6. Germline CDR1 and CDR2: SEHNR and FQNEAQ (reference sequence). Using immunoSEQ multiplex PCR, the repertoire was profiled, and TCRdb retains in-frame clones only, with some absent. The table lists 410,000 or so clones, more than 80% of them singletons. Treatment meaning: about 20 received Ad26.COV2.S at low or high dose, single or two shots; roughly five received placebo; per-sample allocation not given. Sampling was done on day 63 after the first vaccine or placebo injection. An Ad26 vector was used to express Wuhan-strain SARS-CoV-2 spike as the vaccine.

This TCR came from a person between 18 and 60 years old who received the Ad26.COV2.S COVID-19 vaccine or a placebo. This chain links TRBV7-9 with TRBJ1-4; TRBD1 matches 8 bases. The sequencing used peripheral blood, collected in a trial of Ad26.COV2.S vaccine versus placebo. In DNA form, the CDR3 reads TGTGCCAGCAGCACCCAGGGGGCCGGTGAAAAACTGTTTTTT. Residues: CASSTQGAGEKLFF.